This record covers a single TCR beta chain. Expressed TCRB transcripts were sequenced because the entire RNA isolate underwent reverse transcription. Assay used: immunoSEQ multiplex PCR; TCRdb lists only in-frame clones, some missing. Here the sample spans 810,000 or so clones, roughly 17% being singletons. This sample was taken from a study of beta chain features in type 1 diabetes. Losses at the gene ends were 0 bases for V and 3 bases for J; bases not matched to a gene: 11. From germline, CDR1 is SEHNR and CDR2 FQNEAQ (reference sequence). The CDR3 is 18 residues long. The receptor's source is a young woman in good health. V is TRBV7-9 and J is TRBJ2-1; the match to TRBD1 covers 7 bases. The material sequenced was naive CD4+ T cells from blood. The CDR3 loop reads CASSLASHGTADYNEQFF. The CDR3 bases are TGTGCCAGCAGCTTAGCGAGTCATGGGACAGCCGACTACAATGAGCAGTTCTTC. Full variable domain (missing parts from reference TRBV7-9 and TRBJ2-1): DTGVSQNPRHKITKRGQNVTFRCDPISEHNRLYWYRQTLGQGPEFLTYFQNEAQLEKSRLLSDRFSAERPKGSFSTLEIQRTEQGDSAMYLCASSLASHGTADYNEQFFGPGTRLTVL.